Listed below are T cell receptor beta chains from one sample, sequenced in a study of blood T cell repertoires in COVID-19. Clones were sequenced by immunoSEQ multiplex PCR, and TCRdb holds only the in-frame ones, with some missing. Of about 100,000 clones detected, 85% appear once; the ten largest clones hold over 10%. The material sequenced was peripheral blood. These receptor sequences come from a human donor in a cohort sampled during active COVID-19. Each CDR3 is given with its conserved first and last residue. The D gene is left open where the match is weak. Not all rows give a size; the values are once, few, many and, for expanded clones, a class.

>TRBV19|.|TRBJ1-4|.
CASSILGGVGEKLFF
TGTGCCAGTAGTATACTCGGGGGGGTCGGTGAAAAACTGTTTTTT
>TRBV6-6|.|TRBJ1-5|few
CASYPDSWKQPQHF
TGTGCCAGTTACCCGGACAGCTGGAAACAGCCCCAGCATTTT
>TRBV19|.|TRBJ1-2|.
CASKEEGSENYGYTF
TGTGCCAGTAAGGAGGAGGGCAGCGAAAACTATGGCTACACCTTC
>TRBV21-1|.|TRBJ2-7|.
CASSKARRGAYYEQYF
TGTGCCAGCAGCAAAGCGCGCAGGGGGGCTTACTACGAGCAGTACTTC
>TRBV7-2|TRBD2|TRBJ2-7|.
CASSLKLAGEGYEQYF
TGTGCCAGCAGCTTGAAATTAGCGGGAGAGGGCTACGAGCAGTACTTC
>TRBV12-5|TRBD1|TRBJ1-1|.
CASALEGALDEAFF
TGTGCTAGTGCCTTGGAGGGGGCCCTCGATGAAGCTTTCTTT
>TRBV6-2/TRBV6-3|TRBD2|TRBJ2-3|.
CASSNAGSGSPTDTQYF
TGTGCCAGCAGTAACGCGGGGAGCGGGAGCCCCACAGATACGCAGTATTTT
>TRBV5-1|.|TRBJ1-2|.
CASSPESGPYGYTF
TGCGCCAGCAGCCCGGAATCAGGGCCCTATGGCTACACCTTC
>TRBV5-1|TRBD1|TRBJ2-7|few
CASITIEPGTGIWYEQYF
TGCGCCAGCATCACAATCGAGCCGGGGACAGGGATTTGGTACGAGCAGTACTTC
>TRBV7-6|TRBD1|TRBJ1-2|.
CASSYVGQAGYTF
TGTGCCAGCAGCTACGTCGGACAGGCTGGCTACACCTTC
>TRBV7-2|.|TRBJ2-5|.
CASSLGGVETQYF
TGTGCCAGCAGCTTAGGTGGAGTAGAGACCCAGTACTTC
>TRBV7-2|.|TRBJ1-2|.
CASSFGYGYTF
TGTGCCAGCAGCTTCGGCTATGGCTACACCTTC
>TRBV15|.|TRBJ2-7|once
CATRRGGLADSSYEQYF
TGTGCCACCAGGAGGGGGGGGCTAGCGGACTCTTCCTACGAGCAGTACTTC
>TRBV7-9|TRBD1|TRBJ1-3|once
CASSWDRENTIYF
TGTGCCAGCAGCTGGGACAGGGAAAACACCATATATTTT
>TRBV7-2|.|TRBJ2-7|once
CASSRPAVGAEQYF
TGTGCCAGCAGCCGCCCCGCCGTTGGGGCCGAGCAGTACTTC
>TRBV3-1/TRBV3-2|.|TRBJ1-2|.
CASSPFLGGSRNGYTF
TGTGCCAGCAGCCCTTTTCTGGGGGGTAGTCGTAATGGCTACACCTTC
>TRBV11-3|TRBD1|TRBJ2-1|.
CASSAGTGGYNEQFF
TGTGCCAGCAGCGCCGGGACAGGGGGCTACAATGAGCAGTTCTTC
>TRBV6-6|TRBD1|TRBJ1-2|once
CASSQWGTDYGYTF
TGTGCCAGCAGTCAATGGGGGACAGACTATGGCTACACCTTC
>TRBV5-4|.|TRBJ1-5|once
CASSLYNQPQHF
TGTGCCAGCAGCTTATACAATCAGCCCCAGCATTTT
>TRBV7-2|.|TRBJ2-3|.
CASSFLGSSTDTQYF
TGTGCCAGCAGCTTTCTCGGGAGTTCCACAGATACGCAGTATTTT
>TRBV9|.|TRBJ1-5|.
CASGGYGQPQHF
TGTGCCAGCGGGGGGTACGGTCAGCCCCAGCATTTT
>TRBV5-5|.|TRBJ1-6|.
CASSSSGGSSPLHF
TGTGCCAGCAGCTCGTCGGGGGGTTCCTCACCCCTCCACTTT
>TRBV13|TRBD1|TRBJ1-3|.
CASSLRLGDWTGSGNTIYF
TGTGCCAGCAGCTTACGATTGGGGGATTGGACAGGCTCTGGAAACACCATATATTTT
>TRBV2|.|TRBJ1-2|few
CASSGGQGYGYTF
TGTGCCAGCAGTGGTGGGCAGGGCTATGGCTACACCTTC
>TRBV4-3|.|TRBJ1-3|.
CASSLLGGHSSGNTIYF
TGCGCCAGCAGCCTCCTAGGGGGACATAGCTCTGGAAACACCATATATTTT
>TRBV19|.|TRBJ2-3|once
CASSITTSTDTQYF
TGTGCCAGTAGTATTACCACTAGCACAGATACGCAGTATTTT
>TRBV9|TRBD1|TRBJ2-7|once
CASSVGSGTDFYEQYF
TGTGCCAGCAGCGTAGGCTCCGGGACAGATTTCTACGAGCAGTACTTC
>TRBV10-3|.|TRBJ1-3|.
CAISEPLRQSSGNTIYF
TGTGCCATCAGTGAGCCCCTTAGACAGTCCTCTGGAAACACCATATATTTT
>TRBV28|.|TRBJ1-5|few
CASSLGGSSNQPQHF
TGTGCCAGCAGTTTAGGGGGGTCGAGTAATCAGCCCCAGCATTTT
>TRBV3-1/TRBV3-2|.|TRBJ1-5|.
CASSQEEDASRQPQHF
TGTGCCAGCAGCCAAGAGGAGGACGCATCAAGGCAGCCCCAGCATTTT
>TRBV12-3/TRBV12-4|.|TRBJ2-7|.
CASKLGLSYEQYF
TGTGCCAGCAAGCTGGGACTGTCCTACGAGCAGTACTTC
>TRBV2|TRBD1|TRBJ2-7|.
CASSRDRSSYEQYF
TGTGCCAGCAGCCGGGACAGATCCTCCTACGAGCAGTACTTC
>TRBV20-1|TRBD2|TRBJ2-1|.
CSASAPGLAGSDEQFF
TGCAGTGCTAGTGCCCCGGGACTAGCGGGATCCGATGAGCAGTTCTTC
>TRBV3-1/TRBV3-2|.|TRBJ1-3|.
CASSQSPNLGNTIYF
TGTGCCAGCAGCCAATCGCCGAACTTGGGAAACACCATATATTTT
>TRBV6-4|.|TRBJ2-3|.
CASSDRGASTDTQYF
TGTGCCAGCAGTGATCGGGGGGCTAGCACAGATACGCAGTATTTT
>TRBV18|.|TRBJ1-1|.
CASSLEAGWTEAFF
TGTGCCAGCTCACTTGAGGCAGGGTGGACTGAAGCTTTCTTT
>TRBV7-2|TRBD2|TRBJ2-1|.
CASSSRRERGGRNEQFF
TGTGCCAGCAGCTCGAGACGTGAGCGGGGGGGCCGGAATGAGCAGTTCTTC
>TRBV6-2/TRBV6-3|TRBD2|TRBJ2-7|.
CASSDHSGGSSYEQYF
TGTGCCAGCAGTGACCATAGCGGGGGGAGCTCCTACGAGCAGTACTTC
>TRBV9|.|TRBJ1-1|.
CASSDGGWMNTEAFF
TGTGCCAGCAGCGACGGGGGGTGGATGAACACTGAAGCTTTCTTT
>TRBV6-6|TRBD1|TRBJ1-4|.
CASSLTGVGEKLFF
TGTGCCAGCAGTCTCACAGGGGTGGGTGAAAAACTGTTTTTT
>TRBV24-1|TRBD1|TRBJ1-2|.
CATSVSGTGIVNYGYTF
TGTGCCACCAGTGTATCCGGGACAGGGATAGTTAACTATGGCTACACCTTC
>TRBV27|.|TRBJ1-2|.
CASRSVGYGYTF
TGTGCCAGCAGGAGCGTAGGATATGGCTACACCTTC
>TRBV5-1|TRBD1|TRBJ1-2|.
CASSVTGANYGYTF
TGCGCCAGCAGCGTCACAGGGGCCAACTATGGCTACACCTTC
>TRBV9|TRBD2|TRBJ2-3|.
CASSVDSGGASDTQYF
TGTGCCAGCAGCGTAGATAGCGGGGGGGCATCCGATACGCAGTATTTT
>TRBV6-6|.|TRBJ1-2|.
CASSPSFTLNTNYGYTF
TGTGCCAGCAGTCCATCCTTCACTCTAAATACTAACTATGGCTACACCTTC
>TRBV7-9|.|TRBJ2-7|.
CASSGRGAGGYEQYF
TGTGCCAGCAGCGGACGGGGGGCCGGAGGCTACGAGCAGTACTTC
>TRBV11-2|.|TRBJ2-7|.
CASSPSDVVAHEQYF
TGTGCCAGCAGCCCCTCCGATGTGGTAGCCCACGAGCAGTACTTC
>TRBV5-1|.|TRBJ1-1|.
CASTSRGWELNTEAFF
TGCGCCAGCACTTCCCGTGGGTGGGAGTTGAACACTGAAGCTTTCTTT
>TRBV7-2|.|TRBJ1-5|.
CASSSDGIGQPQHF
TGTGCCAGCAGCTCGGACGGGATAGGTCAGCCCCAGCATTTT
>TRBV7-2|.|TRBJ1-1|.
CASQTRGGGNTEAFF
TGTGCCAGCCAAACCAGGGGAGGGGGGAACACTGAAGCTTTCTTT
>TRBV20-1|.|TRBJ2-1|.
CSAKEYNEQFF
TGCAGTGCTAAGGAGTACAATGAGCAGTTCTTC
>TRBV5-6|TRBD2|TRBJ2-1|.
CASSLWTSVSLFF
TGTGCCAGCAGCTTGTGGACTAGCGTATCCCTGTTCTTC
>TRBV6-2/TRBV6-3|TRBD1|TRBJ2-1|.
CASSHRGYNEQFF
TGTGCCAGCAGTCACAGGGGCTACAATGAGCAGTTCTTC